The clone carrying this TCR beta chain was counted between two and nine times. The CDR3 runs 13 residues. Germline-derived CDR1 and CDR2 are SGHAT and FQNNGV. V lost 3 bases, J lost 6 bases, and 11 bases lay in between. This record belongs to a study of early T cells in non-severe SARS-CoV-2 infection. Unique molecular identifier tags were affixed to discrete cDNA molecules. TCRdb independently ran MiXCR on the 5' RACE reads; one entry per CDR3 protein. The table has approximately 90,000 distinct CDR3 sequences, roughly 12% seen once; the top ten hold 4.4%. The sequence was obtained from an adult who was a healthcare worker with PCR-confirmed SARS-CoV-2 infection or an uninfected control (not recorded which). The source material was whole blood, sampled at baseline. This chain links TRBV11-2 with TRBJ1-1; the D is unclear. DNA for the CDR3: TGTGCCAGCAGCTTTAAAGGAAGAGCTGAAGCTTTCTTT. Protein sequence: CASSFKGRAEAFF.